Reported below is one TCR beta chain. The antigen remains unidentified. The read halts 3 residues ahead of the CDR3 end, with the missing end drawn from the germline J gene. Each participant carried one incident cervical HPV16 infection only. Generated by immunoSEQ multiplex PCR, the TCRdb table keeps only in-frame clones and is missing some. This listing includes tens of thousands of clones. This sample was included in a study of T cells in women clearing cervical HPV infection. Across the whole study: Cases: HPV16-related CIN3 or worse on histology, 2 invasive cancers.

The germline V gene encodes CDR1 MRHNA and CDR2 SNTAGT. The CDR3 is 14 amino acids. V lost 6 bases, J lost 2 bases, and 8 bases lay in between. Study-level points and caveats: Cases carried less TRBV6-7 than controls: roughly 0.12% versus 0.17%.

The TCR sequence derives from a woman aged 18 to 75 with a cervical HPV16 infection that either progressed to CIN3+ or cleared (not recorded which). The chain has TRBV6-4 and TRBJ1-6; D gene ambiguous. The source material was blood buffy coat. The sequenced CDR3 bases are TGTGCCAGCAGCAAGGGCCCCTATAATTCACCC. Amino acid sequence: CASSKGPYNSP. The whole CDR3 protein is CASSKGPYNSPLHF.